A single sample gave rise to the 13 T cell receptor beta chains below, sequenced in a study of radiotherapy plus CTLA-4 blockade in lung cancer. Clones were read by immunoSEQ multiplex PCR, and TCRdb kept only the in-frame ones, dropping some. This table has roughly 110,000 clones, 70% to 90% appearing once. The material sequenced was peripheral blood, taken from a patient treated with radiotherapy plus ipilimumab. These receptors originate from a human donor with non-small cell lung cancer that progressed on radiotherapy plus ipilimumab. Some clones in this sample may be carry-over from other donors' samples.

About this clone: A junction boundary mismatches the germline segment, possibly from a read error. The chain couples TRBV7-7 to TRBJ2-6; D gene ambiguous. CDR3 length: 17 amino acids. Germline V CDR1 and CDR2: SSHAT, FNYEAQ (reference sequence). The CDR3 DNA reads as TGTGCTAGCAGCTTACCCCCTCCTGAGTCTGGGGCCAACGTCCTGACTTTC. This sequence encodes CASSLPPPESGANVLTF.

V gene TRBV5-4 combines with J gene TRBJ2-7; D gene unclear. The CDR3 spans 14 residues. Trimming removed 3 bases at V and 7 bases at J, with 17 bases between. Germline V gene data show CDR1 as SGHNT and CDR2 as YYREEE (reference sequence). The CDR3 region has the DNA TGTGCCAGCAGCTCCGGAAGTCCCCTTTGGGAGCAGTACTTC. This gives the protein CASSSGSPLWEQYF.

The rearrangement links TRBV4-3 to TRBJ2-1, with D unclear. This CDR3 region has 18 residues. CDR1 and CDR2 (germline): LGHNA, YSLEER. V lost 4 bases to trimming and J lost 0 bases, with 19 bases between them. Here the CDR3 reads CASSPRLGGPSSYNEQFF. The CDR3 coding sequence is TGCGCCAGCAGCCCACGCCTTGGCGGCCCTAGCTCCTACAATGAGCAGTTCTTC.

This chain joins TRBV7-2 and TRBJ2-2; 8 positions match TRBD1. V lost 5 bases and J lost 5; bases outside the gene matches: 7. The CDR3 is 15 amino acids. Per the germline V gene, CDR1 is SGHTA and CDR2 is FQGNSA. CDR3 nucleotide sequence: TGTGCCAGCAGCCAATTCCGACAGGGGACCGGGGAGCTGTTTTTT. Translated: CASSQFRQGTGELFF.

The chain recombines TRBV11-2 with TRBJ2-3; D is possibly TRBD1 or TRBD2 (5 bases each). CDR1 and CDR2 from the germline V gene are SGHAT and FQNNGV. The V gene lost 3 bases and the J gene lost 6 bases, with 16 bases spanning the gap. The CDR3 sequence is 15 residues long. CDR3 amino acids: CASSLGVGGGDTQYF. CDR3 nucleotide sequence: TGTGCCAGCAGCTTGGGGGTAGGCGGCGGGGATACGCAGTATTTT.

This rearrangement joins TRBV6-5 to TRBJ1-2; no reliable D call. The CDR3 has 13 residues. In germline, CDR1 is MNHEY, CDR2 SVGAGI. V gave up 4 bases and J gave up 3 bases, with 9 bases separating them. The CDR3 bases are TGTGCCAGCAGTTTGGACGGAGACTATGGCTACACCTTC. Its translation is CASSLDGDYGYTF.

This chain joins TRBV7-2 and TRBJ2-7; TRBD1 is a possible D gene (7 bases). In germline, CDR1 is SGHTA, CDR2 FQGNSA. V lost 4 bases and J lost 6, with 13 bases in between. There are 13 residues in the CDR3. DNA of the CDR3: TGTGCCAGCAGCTCCCGCCAGGGGGGCGAGCAGTACTTC. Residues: CASSSRQGGEQYF.

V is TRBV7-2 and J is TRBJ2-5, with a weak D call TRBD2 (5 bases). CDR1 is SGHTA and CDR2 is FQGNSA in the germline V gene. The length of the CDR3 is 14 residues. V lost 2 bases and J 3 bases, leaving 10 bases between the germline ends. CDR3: CASSLITGKETQYF. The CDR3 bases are TGTGCCAGCAGCTTAATTACGGGGAAAGAGACCCAGTACTTC.

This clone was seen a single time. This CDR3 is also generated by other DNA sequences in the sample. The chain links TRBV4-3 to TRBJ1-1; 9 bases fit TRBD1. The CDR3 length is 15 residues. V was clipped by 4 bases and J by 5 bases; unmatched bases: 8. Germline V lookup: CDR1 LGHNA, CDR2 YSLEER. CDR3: CASSRLQGAGTEAFF. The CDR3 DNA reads TGCGCCAGCAGCCGACTACAGGGGGCGGGGACTGAAGCTTTCTTT.

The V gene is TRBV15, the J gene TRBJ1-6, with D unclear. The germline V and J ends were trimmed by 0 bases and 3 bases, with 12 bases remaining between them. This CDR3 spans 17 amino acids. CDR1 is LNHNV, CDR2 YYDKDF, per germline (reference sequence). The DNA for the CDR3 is TGTGCCACCAGCAGAGATATCCGTCCCAGCTATAATTCACCCCTCCACTTT. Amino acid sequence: CATSRDIRPSYNSPLHF.

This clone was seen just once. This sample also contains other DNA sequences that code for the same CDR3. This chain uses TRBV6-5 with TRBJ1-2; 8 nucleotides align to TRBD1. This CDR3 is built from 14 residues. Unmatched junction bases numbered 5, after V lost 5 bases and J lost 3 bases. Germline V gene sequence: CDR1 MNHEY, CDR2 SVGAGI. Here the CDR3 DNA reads TGTGCCAGCAGTCGGACAGGGCGAGACTATGGCTACACCTTC. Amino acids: CASSRTGRDYGYTF.

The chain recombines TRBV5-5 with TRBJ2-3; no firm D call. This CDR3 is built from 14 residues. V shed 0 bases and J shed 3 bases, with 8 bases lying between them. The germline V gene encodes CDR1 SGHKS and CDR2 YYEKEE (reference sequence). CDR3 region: CASSLAVQTDTQYF. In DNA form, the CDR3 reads TGTGCCAGCAGCTTGGCCGTCCAAACAGATACGCAGTATTTT.

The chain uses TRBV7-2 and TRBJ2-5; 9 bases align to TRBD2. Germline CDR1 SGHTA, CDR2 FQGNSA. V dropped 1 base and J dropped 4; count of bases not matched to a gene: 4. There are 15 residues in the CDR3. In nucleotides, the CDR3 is TGTGCCAGCAGCTTAGGCGGGAGGGGACGAGAGACCCAGTACTTC. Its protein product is CASSLGGRGRETQYF.